The 26 T cell receptor beta chains given below trace back to one sample, sequenced in a study of CD8 T cells in ankylosing spondylitis. No antigen has been identified for these receptors. The study, taken as a whole, reports: About 8 highly homologous variants made up a TCR beta motif, and this motif appeared characteristic of ankylosing spondylitis blood.

MiXCR, applied by TCRdb to the 5' RACE reads, yields one record per CDR3 protein. The sample consists of 700,000 to 850,000 distinct CDR3 sequences, over 9.5% of them appearing once. The material sequenced was blood, either unsorted or a sorted T cell fraction (not recorded which). These receptors were collected from a male donor with ankylosing spondylitis.

The V call is TRBV20-1, the J call TRBJ1-4, with D perhaps TRBD1 (5 bases). The CDR3 has 15 amino acids. The germline V gene has CDR1 DFQATT and CDR2 SNEGSKA (reference sequence). Trimming shortened V by 6 bases and J by 8 bases, and 22 bases separated the two germline ends. DNA for the CDR3: TGCAGTGCCCCTTCCGGACACCTTGGAGGGGAAAAACTGTTTTTT. It yields the protein CSAPSGHLGGEKLFF.

This clonotype has just a few counts. The chain combines TRBV5-1 with TRBJ2-5, with D perhaps TRBD2 (6 bases). Trimming shortened V by 5 bases and J by 1 base, and 9 bases separated the two germline ends. Germline V gives CDR1 SGHRS, CDR2 YFSETQ. This CDR3 region has 13 residues. DNA for the CDR3: TGCGCCAGCAGGGAGACTAGCCAAGAGACCCAGTACTTC. Translated: CASRETSQETQYF.

This clonotype was counted many times. The chain combines TRBV20-1 with TRBJ2-3; 11 positions match TRBD2. This CDR3 has 15 residues. J was trimmed by 4 bases and V by 6 bases; bases with no gene match: 9. CDR1 is DFQATT, CDR2 SNEGSKA, per germline (reference sequence). CDR3 sequence reads: CSAVTSGSSPDTQYF. DNA of the CDR3: TGCAGTGCGGTAACTAGCGGGAGTTCCCCAGATACGCAGTATTTT.

This clonotype was found a few times. The chain couples TRBV7-2 to TRBJ2-7; 7 bases map to TRBD1. The CDR3 consists of 14 residues. Germline V gene data show CDR1 as SGHTA and CDR2 as FQGNSA. The V segment lost 6 bases and the J segment 1 base; nucleotides outside the gene matches: 6. The CDR3: CASRPGQLSYEQYF. In DNA form, the CDR3 reads TGTGCCAGCAGACCGGGACAGCTTTCCTACGAGCAGTACTTC.

This clonotype was counted ten times or more. The CDR3 sequence: CASSPLEGMVQFF. DNA for the CDR3: TGTGCCAGCAGTCCTCTGGAGGGAATGGTGCAGTTCTTC. The chain combines TRBV12-3 or TRBV12-4 with TRBJ2-1, with D perhaps matching TRBD2 (6 bases). V was pared by 5 bases and J by 12 bases, with 17 bases between. This CDR3 comprises 13 residues.

The CDR3 region has the DNA TGTGCCAGCAGCTCCTCGGGGGAATCTGAAGCTTTCTTT. Encoded protein: CASSSSGESEAFF. The chain combines TRBV7-9 with TRBJ1-1, with TRBD1 as a possible D gene (5 bases). The V end was cut by 4 bases, the J end by 6 bases, with 12 bases between. Germline V CDR1 and CDR2: SEHNR, FQNEAQ (reference sequence). The CDR3 totals 13 residues. Variable domain in full (rest from reference TRBV7-9 and TRBJ1-1): DTGVSQNPRHKITKRGQNVTFRCDPISEHNRLYWYRQTLGQGPEFLTYFQNEAQLEKSRLLSDRFSAERPKGSFSTLEIQRTEQGDSAMYLCASSSSGESEAFFGQGTRLTVV.

This chain joins TRBV20-1 and TRBJ1-5; the match to TRBD1 covers 7 bases. CDR1 and CDR2 from the germline V gene are DFQATT and SNEGSKA (reference sequence). V lost 5 bases to trimming and J lost 7 bases; unmatched junction nucleotides: 17. The length of the CDR3 is 16 residues. The CDR3 DNA reads as TGCAGTGCTTTTCTTAGGACAGGAGGCGGAGGACAGCCCCAGCATTTT. Its protein is CSAFLRTGGGGQPQHF.

The table lists this clonotype with a count of one. The rearrangement joins TRBV18 to TRBJ2-5, with 7 bases that match TRBD1. V lost 6 bases to trimming and J lost 3 bases; unmatched junction nucleotides: 10. This CDR3 has 15 residues. CDR1 and CDR2 from the germline V gene are KGHSH and LQKENI. The CDR3 loop reads CASSRLSGTEETQYF. The DNA for the CDR3 is TGTGCCAGCTCGCGACTTTCCGGGACAGAAGAGACCCAGTACTTC.

This clonotype has only a few counts. This chain uses TRBV5-1 with TRBJ1-4; no firm D call. Trimming removed 4 bases at V and 0 bases at J, with 10 bases between. The CDR3 runs 15 residues. The V gene's germline CDR1 is SGHRS and CDR2 YFSETQ. The CDR3, as DNA: TGCGCCAGCAGCACGGACGGTTCAACTAATGAAAAACTGTTTTTT. This sequence encodes CASSTDGSTNEKLFF.

V is TRBV12-5 and J is TRBJ2-1; TRBD1 aligns across 8 bases. Germline V lookup: CDR1 LGHNT, CDR2 FRNRAP. V shed 0 bases and J 2 bases; nucleotides not matched to a gene: 3. The length of the CDR3 is 16 residues. The CDR3 nucleotides are TGTGCTAGTGGTTTGGTATTGGGACAGGCCTACAATGAGCAGTTCTTC. Encoded protein: CASGLVLGQAYNEQFF. Together with reference TRBV12-5 and TRBJ2-1, the CDR3 gives the full variable domain: DARVTQTPRHKVTEMGQEVTMRCQPILGHNTVFWYRQTMMQGLELLAYFRNRAPLDDSGMPKDRFSAEMPDATLATLKIQPSEPRDSAVYFCASGLVLGQAYNEQFFGPGTRLTVL.

In this sample, this clonotype turned up a few times. V and J are TRBV4-2 and TRBJ2-2, with no clear D. The CDR3 runs to 14 residues. Trimming removed 2 bases at V and 4 bases at J, with 8 bases between. Germline values: CDR1 LGHNA, CDR2 YNFKEQ. CDR3 bases: TGTGCCAGCAGCCAAAAAGGGCCCACCGGGGAGCTGTTTTTT. Translating it yields CASSQKGPTGELFF.

The V and J genes are TRBV7-2 and TRBJ2-1; 8 positions match TRBD1. From germline, CDR1 is SGHTA and CDR2 FQGNSA. The CDR3 is made up of 17 amino acids. J was trimmed by 5 bases and V by 5 bases; bases with no gene match: 14. The CDR3 spells CASSRHQTGASHNEQFF. CDR3 sequence (DNA): TGTGCCAGCAGCAGGCACCAGACAGGGGCTTCCCACAATGAGCAGTTCTTC. Based on the CDR3 plus reference TRBV7-2 and TRBJ2-1, the full variable domain is GAGVSQSPSNKVTEKGKDVELRCDPISGHTALYWYRQSLGQGLEFLIYFQGNSAPDKSGLPSDRFSAERTGGSVSTLTIQRTQQEDSAVYLCASSRHQTGASHNEQFFGPGTRLTVL.

This clonotype has ten or more counts. The chain is built from TRBV29-1 and TRBJ2-3, with 8 bases aligning to TRBD2. Germline V gene lookup returns CDR1 SQVTM and CDR2 ANQGSEA. J lost 0 bases, V lost 6 bases, and 8 bases had no gene match. CDR3 length equals 15 residues. The CDR3 region is CSVRSGIHSTDTQYF. In DNA form, the CDR3 reads TGCAGCGTGCGTAGCGGGATCCATAGCACAGATACGCAGTATTTT.

This clonotype was observed a handful of times. The chain joins TRBV5-1 to TRBJ1-1; no reliable D call. V was clipped by 0 bases and J by 5 bases, with 11 bases between them. The germline V gene has CDR1 SGHRS and CDR2 YFSETQ. The CDR3 has 14 residues. The CDR3 sequence: CASSLGEVGTEAFF. As DNA, the CDR3 is TGCGCCAGCAGCTTGGGGGAGGTTGGAACTGAAGCTTTCTTT.

This clonotype was counted a few times. The chain is built from TRBV7-9 and TRBJ2-5, with D unclear. Germline V lookup: CDR1 SEHNR, CDR2 FQNEAQ (reference sequence). V lost 2 bases, J lost 2 bases, and 12 bases lay in between. CDR3 length: 15 residues. CDR3 in DNA: TGTGCCAGCAGCTTAAGTCTGAGTGGGCAAGAGACCCAGTACTTC. Its protein product is CASSLSLSGQETQYF.

V usage is TRBV3-1 and J usage is TRBJ2-1; 7 bases are shared with TRBD2. The V segment lost 0 bases and the J segment 9 bases; nucleotides outside the gene matches: 5. CDR3 length: 14 residues. Germline lookup yields CDR1 LGHDT and CDR2 YNNKEL (reference sequence). The CDR3 region has the DNA TGTGCCAGCAGCCAAGAGCCTTCGGGGGGTGAGCAGTTCTTC. Its translation is CASSQEPSGGEQFF.

This clonotype occurred a few times. This sequence joins TRBV20-1 and TRBJ2-3; 9 bases match TRBD2. The CDR3 spans 18 residues. Losses at the gene ends were 1 base for V and 3 bases for J; bases not matched to a gene: 14. Germline values: CDR1 DFQATT, CDR2 SNEGSKA (reference sequence). CDR3 protein: CSARGRTSARSRTDTQYF. For the CDR3, the DNA is TGCAGTGCTAGAGGTCGGACTAGCGCCCGCTCGAGGACAGATACGCAGTATTTT.

This clonotype was counted a few times. The rearrangement links TRBV28 to TRBJ1-2; TRBD1 might be the D (5 bases). In germline, CDR1 is MDHEN, CDR2 SYDVKM. V lost 4 bases, J lost 5 bases, and 8 bases lay in between. This CDR3 comprises 12 residues. The CDR3 coding sequence is TGTGCCAGCAGTTGGAAGGGGTATGGCTACACCTTC. Translated, it gives CASSWKGYGYTF.

This clonotype has a handful of counts. The gene calls are TRBV13 and TRBJ1-4; D is possibly TRBD1 (5 bases). The CDR3 has 16 residues. Germline V CDR1 and CDR2: PRHDT, FYEKMQ (reference sequence). The V end was cut by 5 bases, the J end by 8 bases, with 21 bases between. The CDR3 here is CASSQSFRQSGEKLFF. Here the CDR3 DNA reads TGTGCCAGCAGCCAGAGCTTCCGACAGTCGGGCGAAAAACTGTTTTTT.

J is TRBJ1-5 and V is TRBV10-3, with D possibly matching TRBD1 (5 bases). Germline V gene lookup returns CDR1 ENHRY and CDR2 SYGVKD. This CDR3 is 13 amino acids long. Trimming left V 4 bases short and J 9 bases short, with 13 bases between. The chain's CDR3 is CAISGGDYGPQHF. CDR3 bases: TGTGCCATCAGTGGCGGGGACTACGGGCCCCAGCATTTT.

This clonotype has more than one count but fewer than ten. The chain carries TRBV30 and TRBJ1-1; tentative D call: TRBD1 (6 bases). In germline, CDR1 is GTSNPN, CDR2 SVGIG (reference sequence). The CDR3 runs 13 residues. Trimming left V 7 bases short and J 5 bases short, with 17 bases between. The CDR3 spells CAYSSGVRTEAFF. The CDR3 DNA follows: TGTGCCTACTCATCAGGGGTACGGACTGAAGCTTTCTTT.

The V gene is TRBV5-1, the J gene TRBJ2-3, with D perhaps TRBD1 (6 bases). V lost 1 base, J lost 6 bases, and 15 bases lay in between. The CDR3 covers 15 residues. In germline, CDR1 is SGHRS, CDR2 YFSETQ. The CDR3 loop is CASSLSTGPGDTQYF. CDR3 nucleotide sequence: TGCGCCAGCAGCTTGTCGACAGGACCGGGGGATACGCAGTATTTT.

The rearrangement uses TRBV4-3 and TRBJ2-7; D is possibly TRBD2 (5 bases). The CDR3 totals 14 residues. The V end was cut by 4 bases, the J end by 3 bases, with 13 bases between. Germline V gene data show CDR1 as LGHNA and CDR2 as YSLEER. CDR3 sequence reads: CASSLGLENYEQYF. The DNA of the CDR3 is TGCGCCAGCAGCCTCGGACTGGAGAACTACGAGCAGTACTTC.

This clonotype turned up a few times. V gene TRBV7-8 combines with J gene TRBJ2-4; possibly TRBD1 or TRBD2 for D (5 bases each). This CDR3 contains 15 residues. Trimming left V 5 bases short and J 0 bases short, with 11 bases between. Germline assignment: CDR1 SGHVS and CDR2 FQNEAQ. The CDR3 region is CASSQPGTAKNIQYF. DNA of the CDR3: TGTGCCAGCAGCCAACCCGGGACAGCCAAAAACATTCAGTACTTC.

This clonotype was counted between two and nine times. The chain is built from TRBV25-1 and TRBJ2-3; D not certain. The CDR3 is made up of 11 amino acids. Trimming pared 9 bases from V and 5 bases from J, leaving 9 bases between. Germline V gene sequence: CDR1 MGHDK, CDR2 SYGVNS. CDR3 sequence reads: CASSIRDTQYF. CDR3 coding DNA: TGTGCCAGTTCAATCAGAGATACGCAGTATTTT.

The J gene is TRBJ2-7, the V gene TRBV20-1; D gene ambiguous. Germline V gene lookup returns CDR1 DFQATT and CDR2 SNEGSKA (reference sequence). Trimming took 6 bases from V and 5 from J, leaving 11 bases between them. The CDR3 is 11 amino acids. CDR3 region: CSAFWGDEQYF. The CDR3 coding sequence is TGCAGTGCCTTTTGGGGTGACGAGCAGTACTTC.